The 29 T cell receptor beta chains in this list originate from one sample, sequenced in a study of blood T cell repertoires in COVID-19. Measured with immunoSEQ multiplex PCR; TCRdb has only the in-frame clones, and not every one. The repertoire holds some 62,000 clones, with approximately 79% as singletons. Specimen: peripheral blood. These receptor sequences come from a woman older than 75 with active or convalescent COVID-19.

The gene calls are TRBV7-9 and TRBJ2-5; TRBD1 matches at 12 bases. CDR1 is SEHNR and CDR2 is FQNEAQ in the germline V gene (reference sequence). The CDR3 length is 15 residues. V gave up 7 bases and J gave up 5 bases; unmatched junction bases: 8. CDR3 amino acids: CASNWGQGAGETQYF. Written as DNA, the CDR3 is TGTGCCAGCAACTGGGGACAGGGGGCCGGGGAGACCCAGTACTTC.

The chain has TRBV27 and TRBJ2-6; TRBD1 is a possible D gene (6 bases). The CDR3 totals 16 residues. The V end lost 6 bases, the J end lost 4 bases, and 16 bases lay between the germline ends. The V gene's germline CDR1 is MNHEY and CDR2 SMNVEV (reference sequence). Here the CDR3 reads CASSPGQPAGANVLTF. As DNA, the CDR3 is TGTGCCAGCAGCCCTGGACAGCCCGCCGGGGCCAACGTCCTGACTTTC.

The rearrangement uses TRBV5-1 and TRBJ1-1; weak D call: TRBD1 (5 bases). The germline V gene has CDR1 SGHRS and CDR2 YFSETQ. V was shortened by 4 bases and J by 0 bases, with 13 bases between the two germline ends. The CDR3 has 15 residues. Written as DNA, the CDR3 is TGCGCCAGCAGCATAGCTACAGGAATGAACACTGAAGCTTTCTTT. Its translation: CASSIATGMNTEAFF. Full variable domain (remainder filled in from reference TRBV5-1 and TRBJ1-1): KAGVTQTPRYLIKTRGQQVTLSCSPISGHRSVSWYQQTPGQGLQFLFEYFSETQRNKGNFPGRFSGRQFSNSRSEMNVSTLELGDSALYLCASSIATGMNTEAFFGQGTRLTVV.

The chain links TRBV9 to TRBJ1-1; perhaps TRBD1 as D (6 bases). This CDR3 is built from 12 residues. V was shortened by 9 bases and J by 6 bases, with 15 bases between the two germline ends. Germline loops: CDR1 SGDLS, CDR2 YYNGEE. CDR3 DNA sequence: TGTGCCACGGGCAGGGGAGATGCTGAAGCTTTCTTT. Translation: CATGRGDAEAFF.

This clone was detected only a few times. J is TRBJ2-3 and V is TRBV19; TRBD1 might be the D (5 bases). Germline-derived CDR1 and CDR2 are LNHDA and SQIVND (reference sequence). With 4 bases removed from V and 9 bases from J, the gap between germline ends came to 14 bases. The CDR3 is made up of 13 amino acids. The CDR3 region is CASSTGLQGTQYF. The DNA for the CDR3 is TGTGCCAGTAGTACCGGGCTCCAGGGCACGCAGTATTTT.

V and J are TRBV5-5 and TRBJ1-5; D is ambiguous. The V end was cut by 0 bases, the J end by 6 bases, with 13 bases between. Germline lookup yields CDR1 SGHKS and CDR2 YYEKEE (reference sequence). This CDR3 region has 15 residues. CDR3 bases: TGTGCCAGCAGCTTGGATCCCGGTCGGGGTCAGCCCCAGCATTTT. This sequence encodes CASSLDPGRGQPQHF. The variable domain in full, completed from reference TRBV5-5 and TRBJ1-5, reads DAGVTQSPTHLIKTRGQQVTLRCSPISGHKSVSWYQQVLGQGPQFIFQYYEKEERGRGNFPDRFSARQFPNYSSELNVNALLLGDSALYLCASSLDPGRGQPQHFGDGTRLSIL.

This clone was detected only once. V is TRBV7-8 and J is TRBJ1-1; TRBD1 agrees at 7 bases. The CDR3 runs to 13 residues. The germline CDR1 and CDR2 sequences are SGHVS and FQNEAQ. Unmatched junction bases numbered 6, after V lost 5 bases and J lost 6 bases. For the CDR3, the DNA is TGTGCCAGCAGCCACGGACAGGCCCCTGAAGCTTTCTTT. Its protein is CASSHGQAPEAFF.

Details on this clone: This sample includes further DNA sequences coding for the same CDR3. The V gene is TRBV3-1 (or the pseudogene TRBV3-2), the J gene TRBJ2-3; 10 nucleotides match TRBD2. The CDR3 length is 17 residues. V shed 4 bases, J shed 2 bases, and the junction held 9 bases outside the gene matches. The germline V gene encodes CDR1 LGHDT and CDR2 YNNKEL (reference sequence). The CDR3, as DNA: TGTGCCAGCAGCCGCCGTCTAGCGGGGGACCTCACAGATACGCAGTATTTT. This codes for CASSRRLAGDLTDTQYF.

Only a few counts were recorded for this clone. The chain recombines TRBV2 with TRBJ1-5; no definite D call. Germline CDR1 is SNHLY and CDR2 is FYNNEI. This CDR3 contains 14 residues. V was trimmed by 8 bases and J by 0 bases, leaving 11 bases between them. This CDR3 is CASGRFVSNQPQHF. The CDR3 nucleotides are TGTGCCAGCGGGAGGTTTGTTAGCAATCAGCCCCAGCATTTT.

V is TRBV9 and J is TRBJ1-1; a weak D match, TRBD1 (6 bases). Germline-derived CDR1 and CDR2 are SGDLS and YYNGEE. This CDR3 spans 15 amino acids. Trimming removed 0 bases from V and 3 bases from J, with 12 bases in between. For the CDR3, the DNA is TGTGCCAGCAGCGTAGCCCCGACAGGTGACACTGAAGCTTTCTTT. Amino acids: CASSVAPTGDTEAFF.

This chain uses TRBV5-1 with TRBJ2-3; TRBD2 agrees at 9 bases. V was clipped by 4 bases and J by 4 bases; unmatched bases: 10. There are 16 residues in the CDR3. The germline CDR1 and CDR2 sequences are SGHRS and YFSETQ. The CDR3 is CASSLSGGSGADTQYF. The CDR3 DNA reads TGCGCCAGCAGCCTTAGCGGGGGTTCTGGTGCAGATACGCAGTATTTT.

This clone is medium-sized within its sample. In nucleotides, the CDR3 is TGTGCCAGCAGCTTAGGGCTAGCGGGGGGGGTAAGCACAGATACGCAGTATTTT. Protein sequence: CASSLGLAGGVSTDTQYF. The chain employs TRBV7-6 and TRBJ2-3, with 12 bases aligning to TRBD2. The CDR3 covers 18 residues. Germline V gene sequence: CDR1 SGHVS, CDR2 FNYEAQ. Unmatched junction bases numbered 5, after V lost 1 base and J lost 0 bases.

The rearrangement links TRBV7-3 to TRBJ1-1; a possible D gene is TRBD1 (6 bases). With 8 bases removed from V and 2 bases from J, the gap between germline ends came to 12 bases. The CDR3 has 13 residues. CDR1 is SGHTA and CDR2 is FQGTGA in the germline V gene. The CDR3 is CASGKDRNTEAFF. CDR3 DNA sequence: TGTGCCAGCGGGAAGGACAGAAACACTGAAGCTTTCTTT. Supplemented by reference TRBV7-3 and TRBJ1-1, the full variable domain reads GAGVSQTPSNKVTEKGKYVELRCDPISGHTALYWYRQSLGQGPEFLIYFQGTGAADDSGLPNDRFFAVRPEGSVSTLKIQRTERGDSAVYLCASGKDRNTEAFFGQGTRLTVV.

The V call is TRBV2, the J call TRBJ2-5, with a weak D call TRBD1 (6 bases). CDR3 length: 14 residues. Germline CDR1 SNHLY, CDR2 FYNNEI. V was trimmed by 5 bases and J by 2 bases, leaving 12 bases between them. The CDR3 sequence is CASSIPGQQETQYF. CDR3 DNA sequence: TGTGCCAGCAGTATTCCGGGACAACAAGAGACCCAGTACTTC.

CDR3 protein: CASSLGFQGIEQYF. In DNA, the CDR3 is TGTGCCAGCAGCTTAGGATTTCAGGGTATCGAGCAGTACTTC. The rearrangement uses TRBV7-9 and TRBJ2-7, with D possibly matching TRBD1 (5 bases). The V and J ends lost 1 base and 6 bases respectively, with 13 bases between them. The CDR3 length is 14 residues. Germline V gives CDR1 SEHNR, CDR2 FQNEAQ (reference sequence). Filled out from reference TRBV7-9 and TRBJ2-7, the complete variable domain reads DTGVSQNPRHKITKRGQNVTFRCDPISEHNRLYWYRQTLGQGPEFLTYFQNEAQLEKSRLLSDRFSAERPKGSFSTLEIQRTEQGDSAMYLCASSLGFQGIEQYFGPGTRLTVT.

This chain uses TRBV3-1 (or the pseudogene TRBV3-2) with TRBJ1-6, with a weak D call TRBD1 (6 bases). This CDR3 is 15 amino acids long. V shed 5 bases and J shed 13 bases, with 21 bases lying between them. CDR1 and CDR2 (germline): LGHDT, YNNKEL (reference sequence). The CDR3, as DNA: TGTGCCAGCAGCTCCACAGGGCTCGAGATGGAGCCCCTCCACTTT. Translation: CASSSTGLEMEPLHF.

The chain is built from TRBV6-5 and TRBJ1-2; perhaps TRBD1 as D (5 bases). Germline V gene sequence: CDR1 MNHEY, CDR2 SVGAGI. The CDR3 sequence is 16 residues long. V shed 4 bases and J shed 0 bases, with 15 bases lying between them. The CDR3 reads CASSLWGGTSNYGYTF. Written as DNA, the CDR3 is TGTGCCAGCAGTTTATGGGGGGGGACTTCTAACTATGGCTACACCTTC.

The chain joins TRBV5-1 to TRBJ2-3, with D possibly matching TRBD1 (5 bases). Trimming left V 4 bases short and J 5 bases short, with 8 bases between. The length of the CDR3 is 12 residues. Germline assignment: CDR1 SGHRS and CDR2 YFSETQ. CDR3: CASSDTGDTQYF. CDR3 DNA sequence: TGCGCCAGCAGCGACACAGGAGATACGCAGTATTTT.

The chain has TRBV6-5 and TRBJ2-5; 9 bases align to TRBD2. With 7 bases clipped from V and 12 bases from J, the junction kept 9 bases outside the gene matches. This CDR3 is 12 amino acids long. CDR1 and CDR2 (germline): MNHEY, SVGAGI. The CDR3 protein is CASNGNSGGEYF. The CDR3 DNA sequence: TGTGCCAGCAACGGAAATAGCGGGGGAGAGTACTTC.

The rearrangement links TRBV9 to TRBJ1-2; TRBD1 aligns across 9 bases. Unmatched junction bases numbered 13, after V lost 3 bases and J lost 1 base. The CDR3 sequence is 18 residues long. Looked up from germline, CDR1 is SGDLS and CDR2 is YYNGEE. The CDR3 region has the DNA TGTGCCAGCAGCGCTAACCGACTGACAGGGGGAGATAACTATGGCTACACCTTC. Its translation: CASSANRLTGGDNYGYTF.

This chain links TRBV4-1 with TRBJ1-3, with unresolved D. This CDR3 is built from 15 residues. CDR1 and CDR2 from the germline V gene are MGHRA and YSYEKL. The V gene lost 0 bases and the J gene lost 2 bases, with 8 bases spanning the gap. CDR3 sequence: CASSQDLATGNTIYF. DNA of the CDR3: TGCGCCAGCAGCCAAGATTTGGCAACTGGAAACACCATATATTTT.

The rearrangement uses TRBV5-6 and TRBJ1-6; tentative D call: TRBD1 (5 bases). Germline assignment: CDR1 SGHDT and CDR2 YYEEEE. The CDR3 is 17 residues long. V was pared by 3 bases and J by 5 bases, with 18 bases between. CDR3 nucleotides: TGTGCCAGCAGCTGGGGCACTGTCTGGGGCAATAATTCACCCCTCCACTTT. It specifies CASSWGTVWGNNSPLHF.

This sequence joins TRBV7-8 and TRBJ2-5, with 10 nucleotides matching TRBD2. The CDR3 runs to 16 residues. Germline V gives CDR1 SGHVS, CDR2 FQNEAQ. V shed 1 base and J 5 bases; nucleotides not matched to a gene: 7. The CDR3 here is CASSLGTSGISETQYF. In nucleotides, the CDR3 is TGTGCCAGCAGCTTAGGGACTAGCGGTATTTCGGAGACCCAGTACTTC.

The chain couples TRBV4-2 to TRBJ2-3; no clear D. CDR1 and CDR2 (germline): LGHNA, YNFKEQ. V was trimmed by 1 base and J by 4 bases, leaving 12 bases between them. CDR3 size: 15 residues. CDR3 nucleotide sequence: TGTGCCAGCAGCCAAGCCCCGCTAGGTTCAGATACGCAGTATTTT. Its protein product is CASSQAPLGSDTQYF.

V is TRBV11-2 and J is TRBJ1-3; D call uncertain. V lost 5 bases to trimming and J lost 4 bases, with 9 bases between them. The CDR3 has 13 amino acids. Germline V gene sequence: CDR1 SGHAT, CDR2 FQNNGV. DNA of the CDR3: TGTGCCAGCAGCGCTCAAGAGGGAAACACCATATATTTT. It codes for CASSAQEGNTIYF.

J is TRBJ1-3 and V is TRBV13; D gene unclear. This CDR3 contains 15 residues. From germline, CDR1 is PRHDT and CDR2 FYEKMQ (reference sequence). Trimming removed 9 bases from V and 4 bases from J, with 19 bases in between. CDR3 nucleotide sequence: TGTGCCAGTAAGACGGGCCGGGGAGGAGGAAACACCATATATTTT. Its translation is CASKTGRGGGNTIYF.

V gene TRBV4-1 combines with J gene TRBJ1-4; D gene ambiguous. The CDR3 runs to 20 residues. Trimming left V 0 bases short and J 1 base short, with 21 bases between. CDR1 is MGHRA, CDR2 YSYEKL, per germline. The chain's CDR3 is CASSQESGAPGRVTNEKLFF. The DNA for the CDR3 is TGCGCCAGCAGCCAAGAATCCGGCGCACCCGGGAGGGTAACTAATGAAAAACTGTTTTTT.

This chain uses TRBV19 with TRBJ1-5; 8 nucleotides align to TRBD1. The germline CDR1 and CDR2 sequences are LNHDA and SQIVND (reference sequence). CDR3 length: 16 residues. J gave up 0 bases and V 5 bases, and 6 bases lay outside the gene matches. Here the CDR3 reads CASSRDRGGSNQPQHF. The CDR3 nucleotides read TGTGCCAGTAGTCGCGACAGGGGAGGTAGCAATCAGCCCCAGCATTTT.

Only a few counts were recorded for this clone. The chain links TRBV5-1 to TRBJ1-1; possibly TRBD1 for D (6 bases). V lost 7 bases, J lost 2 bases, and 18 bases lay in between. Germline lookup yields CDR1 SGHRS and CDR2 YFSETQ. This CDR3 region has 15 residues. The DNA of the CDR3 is TGCGCCAGCGGGAGGGCCGGACAGACCAACACTGAAGCTTTCTTT. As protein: CASGRAGQTNTEAFF. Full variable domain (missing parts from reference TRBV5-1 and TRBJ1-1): KAGVTQTPRYLIKTRGQQVTLSCSPISGHRSVSWYQQTPGQGLQFLFEYFSETQRNKGNFPGRFSGRQFSNSRSEMNVSTLELGDSALYLCASGRAGQTNTEAFFGQGTRLTVV.